This T cell receptor beta chain is drawn from a study of cytomegalovirus exposure and HLA in healthy donors. General study points: Earlier results showed most TCR beta V segments being productive about 90% or about 30% of the time. Most observed TCR sequences were rare, whereas some public TCRs were detected in many donors. In a later analysis, HLA-associated TCR beta chains were more clonally expanded than equally common others. In a later analysis, TCR association rates varied by HLA locus: DRB1 most, HLA-C fewest.

PCR was performed using 60 Vbeta and 13 Jbeta primers. Clones were sequenced by immunoSEQ multiplex PCR, and TCRdb holds only the in-frame ones, with some missing. The sample holds about 190,000 clones, approximately 84% seen once. With respect to this clone: Its specificity is not known.

Germline values: CDR1 WSHSY, CDR2 SAAADI. There are 15 residues in the CDR3. Trimming took off 7 bases at V and 1 base at J, with 16 bases between the two ends. The chain joins TRBV10-2 to TRBJ2-5; weak D call: TRBD2 (6 bases). The source material was PBMCs. The TCR originated in a woman aged 50 to 60 in good health and CMV-seropositive. CDR3 bases: TGCGCCAGCACCAATTGGGTAGCGGCCCAAGAGACCCAGTACTTC. Residues: CASTNWVAAQETQYF.